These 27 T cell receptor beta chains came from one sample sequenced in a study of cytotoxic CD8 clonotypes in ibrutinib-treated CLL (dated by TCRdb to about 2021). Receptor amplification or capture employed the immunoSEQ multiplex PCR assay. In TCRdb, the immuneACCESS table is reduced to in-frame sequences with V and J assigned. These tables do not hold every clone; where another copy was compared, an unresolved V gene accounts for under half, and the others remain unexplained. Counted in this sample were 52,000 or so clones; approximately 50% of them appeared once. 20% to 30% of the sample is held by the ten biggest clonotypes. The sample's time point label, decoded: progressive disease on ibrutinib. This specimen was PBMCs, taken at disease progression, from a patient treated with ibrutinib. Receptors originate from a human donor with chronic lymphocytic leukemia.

CDR3: CASSQDLPNVQFF. Here the CDR3 DNA reads TGCGCCAGCAGCCAAGATCTACCTAACGTTCAGTTCTTC. V usage is TRBV4-3 and J usage is TRBJ2-1; D uncertain. Germline CDR1 LGHNA, CDR2 YSLEER. This CDR3 has 13 residues. The ends were cut back, 0 bases at V and 13 bases at J, with 13 bases in the middle.

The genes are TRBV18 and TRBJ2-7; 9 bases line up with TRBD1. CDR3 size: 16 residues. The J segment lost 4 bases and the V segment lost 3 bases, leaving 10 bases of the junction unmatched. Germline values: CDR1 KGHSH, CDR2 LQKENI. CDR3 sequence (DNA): TGTGCCAGCTCACCTATTGCCCGGACAGGGGAATACGAGCAGTACTTC. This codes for CASSPIARTGEYEQYF.

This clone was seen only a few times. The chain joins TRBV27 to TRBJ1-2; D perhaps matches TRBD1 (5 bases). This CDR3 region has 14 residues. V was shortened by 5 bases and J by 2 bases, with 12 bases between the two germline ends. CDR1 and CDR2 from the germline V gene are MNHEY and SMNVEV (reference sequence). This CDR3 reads CASSRGNYNYGYTF. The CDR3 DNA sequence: TGTGCCAGCAGTAGGGGCAATTACAACTATGGCTACACCTTC.

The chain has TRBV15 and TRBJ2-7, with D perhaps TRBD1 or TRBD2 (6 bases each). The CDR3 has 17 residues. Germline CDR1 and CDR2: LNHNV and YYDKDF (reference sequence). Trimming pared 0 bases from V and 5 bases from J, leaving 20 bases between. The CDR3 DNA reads TGTGCCACCAGCAGAGAATCTTTAAGGGGGGTTCACCACGAGCAGTACTTC. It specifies CATSRESLRGVHHEQYF.

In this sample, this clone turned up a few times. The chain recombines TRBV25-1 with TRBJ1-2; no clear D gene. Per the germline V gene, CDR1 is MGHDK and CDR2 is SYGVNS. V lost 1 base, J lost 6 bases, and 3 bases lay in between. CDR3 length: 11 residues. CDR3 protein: CASSELNGYTF. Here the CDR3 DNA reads TGTGCCAGCAGTGAATTGAATGGCTACACCTTC.

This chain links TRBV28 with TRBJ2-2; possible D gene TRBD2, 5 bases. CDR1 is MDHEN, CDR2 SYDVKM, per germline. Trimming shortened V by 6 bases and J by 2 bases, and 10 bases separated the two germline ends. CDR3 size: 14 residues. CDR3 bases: TGTGCCAGCAGGGTAGCGAGTAACACCGGGGAGCTGTTTTTT. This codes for CASRVASNTGELFF.

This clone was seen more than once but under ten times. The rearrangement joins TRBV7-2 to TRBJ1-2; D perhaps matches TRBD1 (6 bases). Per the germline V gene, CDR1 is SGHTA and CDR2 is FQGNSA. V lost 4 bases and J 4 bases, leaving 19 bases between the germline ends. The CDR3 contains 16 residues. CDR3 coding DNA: TGTGCCAGCAGCTCCCTACAGGGTGCACTCGGCTATGGCTACACCTTC. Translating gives CASSSLQGALGYGYTF.

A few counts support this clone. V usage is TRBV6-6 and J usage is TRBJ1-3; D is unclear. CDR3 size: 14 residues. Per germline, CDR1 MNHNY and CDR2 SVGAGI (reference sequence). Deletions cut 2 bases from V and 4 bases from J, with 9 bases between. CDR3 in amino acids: CASSYEGSGNTIYF. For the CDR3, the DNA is TGTGCCAGCAGTTACGAGGGCTCCGGAAACACCATATATTTT.

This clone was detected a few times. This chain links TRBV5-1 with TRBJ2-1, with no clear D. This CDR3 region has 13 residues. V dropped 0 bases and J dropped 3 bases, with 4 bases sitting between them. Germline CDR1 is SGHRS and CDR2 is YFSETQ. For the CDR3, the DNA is TGCGCCAGCAGCTTGGGCCACTACAATGAGCAGTTCTTC. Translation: CASSLGHYNEQFF.

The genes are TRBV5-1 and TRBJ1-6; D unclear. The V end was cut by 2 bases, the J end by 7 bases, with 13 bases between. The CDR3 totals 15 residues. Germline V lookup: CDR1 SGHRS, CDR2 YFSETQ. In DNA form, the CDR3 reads TGCGCCAGCAGCTTTAACGGGCCCGGGAATTCACCCCTCCACTTT. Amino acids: CASSFNGPGNSPLHF. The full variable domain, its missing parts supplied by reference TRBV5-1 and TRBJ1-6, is KAGVTQTPRYLIKTRGQQVTLSCSPISGHRSVSWYQQTPGQGLQFLFEYFSETQRNKGNFPGRFSGRQFSNSRSEMNVSTLELGDSALYLCASSFNGPGNSPLHFGNGTRLTVT.

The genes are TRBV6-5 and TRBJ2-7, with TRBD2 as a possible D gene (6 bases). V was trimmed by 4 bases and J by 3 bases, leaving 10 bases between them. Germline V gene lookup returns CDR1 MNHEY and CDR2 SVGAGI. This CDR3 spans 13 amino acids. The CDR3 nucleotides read TGTGCCAGCAGTTGGGCGGGGAACTACGAGCAGTACTTC. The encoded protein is CASSWAGNYEQYF.

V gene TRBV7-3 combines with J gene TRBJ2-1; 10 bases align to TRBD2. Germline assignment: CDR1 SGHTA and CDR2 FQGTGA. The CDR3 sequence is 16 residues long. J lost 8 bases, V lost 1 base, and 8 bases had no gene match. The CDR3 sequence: CASSLSLAGARDEQFF. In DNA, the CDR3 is TGTGCCAGCAGCTTAAGCCTAGCGGGAGCCAGGGATGAGCAGTTCTTC.

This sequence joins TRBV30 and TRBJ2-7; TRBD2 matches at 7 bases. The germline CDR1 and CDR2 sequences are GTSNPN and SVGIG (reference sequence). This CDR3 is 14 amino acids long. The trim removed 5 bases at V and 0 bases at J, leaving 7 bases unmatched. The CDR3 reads CAWGTGGSSYEQYF. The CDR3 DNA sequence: TGTGCCTGGGGTACCGGGGGGAGCTCCTACGAGCAGTACTTC. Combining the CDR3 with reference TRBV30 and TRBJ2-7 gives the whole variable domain SQTIHQWPATLVQPVGSPLSLECTVEGTSNPNLYWYRQAAGRGLQLLFYSVGIGQISSEVPQNLSASRPQDRQFILSSKKLLLSDSGFYLCAWGTGGSSYEQYFGPGTRLTVT.

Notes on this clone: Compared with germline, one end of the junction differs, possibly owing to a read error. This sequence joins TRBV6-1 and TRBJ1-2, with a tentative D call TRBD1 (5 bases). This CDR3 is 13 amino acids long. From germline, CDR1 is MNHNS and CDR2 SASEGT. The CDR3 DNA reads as TGTGCCAGCAGTCAAGGGCAGGGAGAAGGCAAACCCTTC. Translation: CASSQGQGEGKPF.

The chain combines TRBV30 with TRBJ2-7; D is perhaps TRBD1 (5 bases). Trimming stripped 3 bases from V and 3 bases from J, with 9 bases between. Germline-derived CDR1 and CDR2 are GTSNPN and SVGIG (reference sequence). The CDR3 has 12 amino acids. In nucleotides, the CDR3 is TGTGCCTGGAGCTCCACAGGCTACGAGCAGTACTTC. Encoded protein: CAWSSTGYEQYF. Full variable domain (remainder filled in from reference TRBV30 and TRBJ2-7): SQTIHQWPATLVQPVGSPLSLECTVEGTSNPNLYWYRQAAGRGLQLLFYSVGIGQISSEVPQNLSASRPQDRQFILSSKKLLLSDSGFYLCAWSSTGYEQYFGPGTRLTVT.

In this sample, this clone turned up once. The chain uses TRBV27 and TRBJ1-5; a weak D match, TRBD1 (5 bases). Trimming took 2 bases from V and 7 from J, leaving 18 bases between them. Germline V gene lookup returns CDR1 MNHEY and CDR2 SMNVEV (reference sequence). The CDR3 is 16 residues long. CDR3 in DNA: TGTGCCAGCAGTTTAATTTCCGGGGACCTGAGGCAGCCCCAGCATTTT. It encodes CASSLISGDLRQPQHF.

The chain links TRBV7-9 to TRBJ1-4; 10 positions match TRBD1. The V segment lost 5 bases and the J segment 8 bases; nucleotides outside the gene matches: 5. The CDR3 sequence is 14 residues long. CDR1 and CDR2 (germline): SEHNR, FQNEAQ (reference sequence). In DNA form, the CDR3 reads TGTGCCAGCAGCGAGGGGACAGGGGAAGAAAAACTGTTTTTT. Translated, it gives CASSEGTGEEKLFF.

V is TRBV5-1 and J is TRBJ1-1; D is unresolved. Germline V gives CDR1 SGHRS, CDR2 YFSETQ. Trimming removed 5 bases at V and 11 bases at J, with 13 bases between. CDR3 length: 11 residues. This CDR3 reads CASRRAGDAFF. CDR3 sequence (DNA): TGCGCCAGCAGGCGTGCGGGTGACGCTTTCTTT.

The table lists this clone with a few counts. CDR3 nucleotides: TGTGCCAGCAGTTTATATTACCCCGAATATATTGATAGGGTCTTTTACAATGAGCAGTTCTTC. Encoded protein: CASSLYYPEYIDRVFYNEQFF. V is TRBV27 and J is TRBJ2-1; no clear D gene. Germline V lookup: CDR1 MNHEY, CDR2 SMNVEV (reference sequence). V lost 1 base and J 4 bases, leaving 29 bases between the germline ends. The CDR3 is made up of 21 amino acids.

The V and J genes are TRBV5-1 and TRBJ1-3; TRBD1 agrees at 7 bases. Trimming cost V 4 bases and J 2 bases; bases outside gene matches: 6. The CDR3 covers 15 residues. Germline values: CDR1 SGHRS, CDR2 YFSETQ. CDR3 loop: CASSNTGATGNTIYF. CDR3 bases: TGCGCCAGCAGCAACACAGGGGCTACTGGAAACACCATATATTTT.

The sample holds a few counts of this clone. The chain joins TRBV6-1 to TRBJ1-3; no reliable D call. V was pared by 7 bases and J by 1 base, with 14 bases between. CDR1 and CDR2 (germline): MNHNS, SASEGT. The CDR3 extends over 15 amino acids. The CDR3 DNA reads TGTGCCAGCATGAGGCGGGTGGAATCTGGAAACACCATATATTTT. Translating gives CASMRRVESGNTIYF.

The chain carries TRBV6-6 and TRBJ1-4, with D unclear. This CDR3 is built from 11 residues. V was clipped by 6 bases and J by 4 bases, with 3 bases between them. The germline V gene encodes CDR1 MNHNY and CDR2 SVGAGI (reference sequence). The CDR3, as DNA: TGTGCCAGCAGGGGTAATGAAAAACTGTTTTTT. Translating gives CASRGNEKLFF.

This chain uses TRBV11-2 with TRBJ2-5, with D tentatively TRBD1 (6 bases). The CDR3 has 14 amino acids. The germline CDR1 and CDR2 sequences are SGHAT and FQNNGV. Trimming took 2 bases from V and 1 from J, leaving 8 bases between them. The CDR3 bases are TGTGCCAGCAGCTTACTGGACAGCCAAGAGACCCAGTACTTC. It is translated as CASSLLDSQETQYF.

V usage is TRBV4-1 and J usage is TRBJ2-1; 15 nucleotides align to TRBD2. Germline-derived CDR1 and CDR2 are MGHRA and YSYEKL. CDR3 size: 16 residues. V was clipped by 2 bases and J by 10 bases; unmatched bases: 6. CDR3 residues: CASSQTGLAGGREQFF. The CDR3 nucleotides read TGCGCCAGCAGCCAAACGGGACTAGCGGGGGGACGCGAGCAGTTCTTC.

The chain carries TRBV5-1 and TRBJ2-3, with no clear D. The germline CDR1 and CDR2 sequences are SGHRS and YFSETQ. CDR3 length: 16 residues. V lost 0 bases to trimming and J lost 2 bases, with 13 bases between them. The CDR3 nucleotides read TGCGCCAGCAGCTTGGATCGATCTTACTCCACAGATACGCAGTATTTT. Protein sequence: CASSLDRSYSTDTQYF.

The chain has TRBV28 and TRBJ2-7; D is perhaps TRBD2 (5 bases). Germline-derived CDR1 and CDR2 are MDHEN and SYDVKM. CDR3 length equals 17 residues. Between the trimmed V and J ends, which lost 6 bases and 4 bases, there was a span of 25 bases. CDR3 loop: CASSPRPGERPWYEQYF. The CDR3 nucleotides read TGTGCCAGCAGCCCTCGACCCGGGGAAAGACCTTGGTACGAGCAGTACTTC.

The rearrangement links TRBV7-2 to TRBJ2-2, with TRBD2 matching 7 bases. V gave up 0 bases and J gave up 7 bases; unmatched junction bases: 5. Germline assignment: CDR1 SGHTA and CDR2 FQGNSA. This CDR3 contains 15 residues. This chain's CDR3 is CASSLAVAGFGELFF. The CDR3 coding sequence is TGTGCCAGCAGCTTAGCTGTAGCGGGTTTCGGGGAGCTGTTTTTT.